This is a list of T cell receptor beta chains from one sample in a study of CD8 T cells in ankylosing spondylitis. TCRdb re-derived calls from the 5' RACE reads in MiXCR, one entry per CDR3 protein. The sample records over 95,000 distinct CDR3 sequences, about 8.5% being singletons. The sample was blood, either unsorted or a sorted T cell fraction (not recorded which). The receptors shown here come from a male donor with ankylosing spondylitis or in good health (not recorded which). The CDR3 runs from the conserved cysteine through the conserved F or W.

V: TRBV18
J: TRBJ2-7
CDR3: CASSQGLAGDYEQYF

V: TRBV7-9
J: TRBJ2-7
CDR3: CATQGSYEQYF

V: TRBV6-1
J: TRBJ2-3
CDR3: CASSRTSGGTDTQYF

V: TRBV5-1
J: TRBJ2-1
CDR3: CASSLSSEQFF

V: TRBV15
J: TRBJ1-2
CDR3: CATSRDFANYGYTF

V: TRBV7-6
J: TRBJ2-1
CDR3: CASSSGPNNEQFF

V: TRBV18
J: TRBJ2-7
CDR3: CASSPASTFNEQYF

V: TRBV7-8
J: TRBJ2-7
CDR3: CASSATRTGGSYEQYF

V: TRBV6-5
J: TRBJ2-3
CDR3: CASSYSTGRADTQYF

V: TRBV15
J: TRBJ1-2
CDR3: CATSRGGFNYGYTF

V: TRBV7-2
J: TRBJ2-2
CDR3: CASSFAGILAGELFF

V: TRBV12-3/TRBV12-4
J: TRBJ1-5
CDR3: CASSLAPQTHSNQPQHF

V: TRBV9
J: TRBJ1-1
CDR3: CASSSRPGWSTEAFF

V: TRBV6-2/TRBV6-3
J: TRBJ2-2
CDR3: CASRPTNANTGELFF

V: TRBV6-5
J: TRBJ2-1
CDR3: CASSYGAGSDEQFF

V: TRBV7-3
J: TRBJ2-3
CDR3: CASSLVGSTDTQYF

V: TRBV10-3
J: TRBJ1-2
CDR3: CAISETPLYGYTF

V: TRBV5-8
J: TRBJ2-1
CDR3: CASREAAGGLALSEFF

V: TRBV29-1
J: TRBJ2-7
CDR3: CSVATGSEEQYF

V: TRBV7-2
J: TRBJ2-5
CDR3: CASSLPRRETQYF

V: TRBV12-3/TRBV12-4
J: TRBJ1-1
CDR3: CASSPAGEAFF

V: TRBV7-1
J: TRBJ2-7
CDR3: CASSRVNGYEQYF

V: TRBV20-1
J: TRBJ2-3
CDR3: CSALKGLAGTDTQYF

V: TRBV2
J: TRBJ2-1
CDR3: CASTDTLYNEQFF

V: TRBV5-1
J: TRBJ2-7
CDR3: CASSFQRGSSYEQYF

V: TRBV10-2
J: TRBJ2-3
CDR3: CASSEDRNTDTQYF

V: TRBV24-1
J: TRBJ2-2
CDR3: CASRAPTGELFF

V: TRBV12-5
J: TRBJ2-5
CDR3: CASGTQETQYF

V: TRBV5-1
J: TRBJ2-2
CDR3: CASSLDVGSLWELFF

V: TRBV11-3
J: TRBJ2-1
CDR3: CASSSWTAKNEQFF

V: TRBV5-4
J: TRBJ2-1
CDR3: CASSSPRDYRNEQFF

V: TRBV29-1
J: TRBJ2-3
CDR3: CSVARTGGPDTQYF

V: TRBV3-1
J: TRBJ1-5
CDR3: CASSQDPSGQPQHF

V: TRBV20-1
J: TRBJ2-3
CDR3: CSATLPARGTDTQYF

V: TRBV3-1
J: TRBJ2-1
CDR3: CASSLSGKIENEQFF

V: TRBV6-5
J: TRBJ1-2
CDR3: CASSYPYPRDRGLGYTF